These 23 T cell receptor beta chains originate from one sample sequenced in a study of siplizumab effects on memory and regulatory T cells. Libraries were prepared by immunoSEQ multiplex PCR; TCRdb keeps only in-frame clonotypes and omits some of them. The table lists fewer than 130,000 clones, over 85% of them singletons. Sequences were obtained from CD4+ T cells sorted from blood. The receptors here all came from a human donor in good health.

This chain joins TRBV5-6 and TRBJ2-5, with D unresolved. Between the trimmed V and J ends, which lost 1 base and 1 base, there was a span of 11 bases. The CDR3 runs 15 residues. CDR1 and CDR2 from the germline V gene are SGHDT and YYEEEE. CDR3 DNA: TGTGCCAGCAGCTTGTTACTTAGCCCCCAAGAGACCCAGTACTTC. Amino acid sequence: CASSLLLSPQETQYF.

This clone was found a few times. This rearrangement joins TRBV25-1 to TRBJ1-2, with 7 bases aligning to TRBD1. Germline V lookup: CDR1 MGHDK, CDR2 SYGVNS. CDR3 length equals 15 residues. Trimming removed 3 bases from V and 4 bases from J; junction bases left unmatched: 8. The CDR3 DNA follows: TGTGCCAGCAGTGAGGCCGGGACAGAGACCTATGGCTACACCTTC. As protein: CASSEAGTETYGYTF.

The chain uses TRBV18 and TRBJ1-1; D remains ambiguous. Trimming pared 6 bases from V and 4 bases from J, leaving 15 bases between. Germline lookup yields CDR1 KGHSH and CDR2 LQKENI. This CDR3 has 14 amino acids. CDR3 residues: CASSSELEGTEAFF. CDR3 bases: TGTGCCAGCTCCTCGGAGTTAGAGGGCACTGAAGCTTTCTTT.

The genes are TRBV4-1 and TRBJ1-1; weak D call: TRBD1 (5 bases). V was clipped by 5 bases and J by 5 bases, with 6 bases between them. Germline V gives CDR1 MGHRA, CDR2 YSYEKL. This CDR3 spans 11 amino acids. The CDR3 sequence: CASSWGTEAFF. The DNA of the CDR3 is TGCGCCAGCAGCTGGGGGACTGAAGCTTTCTTT.

The chain uses TRBV4-1 and TRBJ2-2; 7 bases agree with TRBD2. This CDR3 is 18 amino acids long. In germline, CDR1 is MGHRA, CDR2 YSYEKL. With 3 bases clipped from V and 4 bases from J, the junction kept 14 bases outside the gene matches. The CDR3: CASSHPIPGRGVTGELFF. As DNA, the CDR3 is TGCGCCAGCAGCCATCCCATCCCGGGACGGGGGGTCACCGGGGAGCTGTTTTTT.

V is TRBV30 and J is TRBJ1-5, with a possible D match to TRBD1 (5 bases). This CDR3 is built from 18 residues. V gave up 0 bases and J gave up 3 bases, with 21 bases separating them. The germline gives CDR1 GTSNPN, CDR2 SVGIG (reference sequence). The CDR3 loop is CAWSVRGRGLGNNQPQHF. In nucleotides, the CDR3 is TGTGCCTGGAGTGTACGTGGGAGGGGTTTGGGAAACAATCAGCCCCAGCATTTT.

J is TRBJ1-1 and V is TRBV6-5; D call uncertain. The CDR3 loop spans 16 amino acids. With 0 bases removed from V and 6 bases from J, the gap between germline ends came to 17 bases. Germline values: CDR1 MNHEY, CDR2 SVGAGI. The CDR3 DNA reads as TGTGCCAGCAGTTACTCGGGTAGGGATACGAGGGCTGAAGCTTTCTTT. Protein product: CASSYSGRDTRAEAFF.

J is TRBJ1-4 and V is TRBV19; tentative D call: TRBD1 (5 bases). Per the germline V gene, CDR1 is LNHDA and CDR2 is SQIVND (reference sequence). The CDR3 has 15 residues. Deletions cut 0 bases from V and 8 bases from J, with 13 bases between. CDR3 region: CASSIDPQGREKLFF. CDR3 sequence (DNA): TGTGCCAGTAGTATAGATCCCCAGGGTCGAGAAAAACTGTTTTTT. The variable domain in full, completed from reference TRBV19 and TRBJ1-4, reads DGGITQSPKYLFRKEGQNVTLSCEQNLNHDAMYWYRQDPGQGLRLIYYSQIVNDFQKGDIAEGYSVSREKKESFPLTVTSAQKNPTAFYLCASSIDPQGREKLFFGSGTQLSVL.

In this sample, this clone turned up once. The chain links TRBV4-2 to TRBJ2-2, with TRBD2 identical over 8 bases. The CDR3 runs to 17 residues. In germline, CDR1 is LGHNA, CDR2 YNFKEQ. J was trimmed by 0 bases and V by 4 bases; bases with no gene match: 7. The CDR3 is CASSPFQLAANTGELFF. In DNA form, the CDR3 reads TGTGCCAGCAGCCCCTTCCAACTAGCGGCGAACACCGGGGAGCTGTTTTTT.

The chain uses TRBV19 and TRBJ1-1, with unresolved D. V gave up 7 bases and J gave up 12 bases, with 21 bases separating them. The CDR3 consists of 13 residues. Per the germline V gene, CDR1 is LNHDA and CDR2 is SQIVND (reference sequence). CDR3 DNA: TGTGCCAGTATCCCCAGTGATGTGGGGTTAACTTTCTTT. This sequence encodes CASIPSDVGLTFF.

The rearrangement links TRBV6-1 to TRBJ2-7, with 13 bases identical to TRBD2. The germline V gene has CDR1 MNHNS and CDR2 SASEGT. The V and J ends lost 7 bases and 6 bases, in that order; junction bases with no gene match: 6. There are 14 residues in the CDR3. In DNA, the CDR3 is TGTGCCAGCATTTGGACTAGCGGGGGCAGCGAGCAGTACTTC. Encoded protein: CASIWTSGGSEQYF.

The chain recombines TRBV10-3 with TRBJ2-1; D unclear. The V and J ends lost 6 bases and 10 bases respectively, with 13 bases between them. CDR1 is ENHRY, CDR2 SYGVKD, per germline. CDR3 size: 12 residues. CDR3 nucleotides: TGTGCCATCAGCTCCGGTGTATTCGAGCAGTTCTTC. Translated, it gives CAISSGVFEQFF.

The V and J genes are TRBV4-1 and TRBJ1-1, with 7 positions matching TRBD1. V shed 0 bases, J shed 0 bases, and the junction held 4 bases outside the gene matches. Germline V gives CDR1 MGHRA, CDR2 YSYEKL. CDR3 length: 16 amino acids. CDR3 amino acids: CASSQEPGQLNTEAFF. The DNA of the CDR3 is TGCGCCAGCAGCCAAGAACCGGGACAGCTGAACACTGAAGCTTTCTTT.

This clone has a single count. The chain has TRBV5-1 and TRBJ1-1, with 9 bases matching TRBD1. Germline CDR1 reads SGHRS; CDR2 reads YFSETQ. This CDR3 is built from 15 residues. J gave up 4 bases and V 3 bases, and 7 bases lay outside the gene matches. Written as DNA, the CDR3 is TGCGCCAGCAGCTCGAACAGGGGGCGCGGCACTGAAGCTTTCTTT. This codes for CASSSNRGRGTEAFF.

This chain connects TRBV5-6 to TRBJ2-5, with 9 bases lining up with TRBD1. This CDR3 spans 15 amino acids. Trimming cost V 4 bases and J 5 bases; bases outside gene matches: 9. The V gene's germline CDR1 is SGHDT and CDR2 YYEEEE. This chain's CDR3 is CASSQDRGWGETQYF. The CDR3, as DNA: TGTGCCAGCAGCCAGGACAGGGGTTGGGGGGAGACCCAGTACTTC.

The chain has TRBV5-4 and TRBJ2-5; D might be TRBD2 (6 bases). The CDR3 sequence is 14 residues long. V was pared by 0 bases and J by 12 bases, with 18 bases between. Germline-derived CDR1 and CDR2 are SGHNT and YYREEE (reference sequence). DNA for the CDR3: TGTGCCAGCAGCTTGGCCGGGACTCCCGTGAGTGAGTACTTC. Its translation: CASSLAGTPVSEYF.

This rearrangement joins TRBV5-4 to TRBJ2-7; 8 bases are shared with TRBD2. Germline CDR1 SGHNT, CDR2 YYREEE (reference sequence). The CDR3 extends over 15 amino acids. J lost 4 bases, V lost 4 bases, and 10 bases had no gene match. CDR3 sequence: CASSPGLESGYEQYF. The CDR3 DNA follows: TGTGCCAGCAGCCCGGGACTAGAGTCTGGTTACGAGCAGTACTTC.

The chain combines TRBV5-1 with TRBJ2-5, with a weak D call TRBD1 (5 bases). CDR3 length: 14 amino acids. Trimming took 0 bases from V and 2 from J, leaving 8 bases between them. Looked up from germline, CDR1 is SGHRS and CDR2 is YFSETQ. The CDR3 protein is CASSLVPGQETQYF. CDR3 DNA: TGCGCCAGCAGCTTGGTACCAGGGCAAGAGACCCAGTACTTC. Filled out from reference TRBV5-1 and TRBJ2-5, the complete variable domain reads KAGVTQTPRYLIKTRGQQVTLSCSPISGHRSVSWYQQTPGQGLQFLFEYFSETQRNKGNFPGRFSGRQFSNSRSEMNVSTLELGDSALYLCASSLVPGQETQYFGPGTRLLVL.

The J gene is TRBJ2-7, the V gene TRBV25-1; D ambiguous. CDR1 and CDR2 from the germline V gene are MGHDK and SYGVNS. This CDR3 has 15 amino acids. Trimming removed 1 base from V and 2 bases from J, with 12 bases in between. The DNA of the CDR3 is TGTGCCAGCAGTGAATCAACGAACCGAGCCTACGAGCAGTACTTC. Translation gives CASSESTNRAYEQYF.

The chain links TRBV19 to TRBJ2-7, with TRBD2 matching 10 bases. Germline V gives CDR1 LNHDA, CDR2 SQIVND (reference sequence). V lost 4 bases, J lost 7 bases, and 16 bases stayed unmatched. The CDR3 totals 17 residues. In DNA, the CDR3 is TGTGCCAGTAGTACTTCGACTAGCGGGCTGCAAGTGAGGGAGCAGTACTTC. Encoded protein: CASSTSTSGLQVREQYF.

The J gene is TRBJ2-1, the V gene TRBV7-9; possible D gene TRBD1, 6 bases. Trimming stripped 4 bases from V and 3 bases from J, with 16 bases between. The CDR3 contains 16 residues. Germline CDR1 and CDR2: SEHNR and FQNEAQ (reference sequence). In DNA, the CDR3 is TGTGCCAGCAGCTCCAATACAGGGCTGGGCTACAATGAGCAGTTCTTC. Its protein product is CASSSNTGLGYNEQFF.

The V gene is TRBV7-8, the J gene TRBJ2-3; D might be TRBD1 (5 bases). The germline V gene has CDR1 SGHVS and CDR2 FQNEAQ. CDR3 length equals 12 residues. Trimming shortened V by 6 bases and J by 1 base, and 5 bases separated the two germline ends. The CDR3 loop is CASRGRTDTQYF. CDR3 coding DNA: TGTGCCAGCAGGGGGCGCACAGATACGCAGTATTTT.

V is TRBV5-1 and J is TRBJ1-1; D perhaps matches TRBD1 (6 bases). Looked up from germline, CDR1 is SGHRS and CDR2 is YFSETQ. The CDR3 has 15 residues. Trimming removed 9 bases from V and 2 bases from J, with 20 bases in between. CDR3 in amino acids: CATRIGGGSNTEAFF. In DNA form, the CDR3 reads TGCGCCACGCGTATTGGAGGGGGAAGTAACACTGAAGCTTTCTTT.